This entry concerns a single TCR beta chain. Its target is unknown. This entry comes from a study of cytomegalovirus exposure and HLA in healthy donors. Study observations and caveats: Per a later analysis, HLA-associated TCR beta chains showed more clonal expansion than other, equally common TCR beta chains.

Primers: 60 Vbeta forward and 13 Jbeta reverse. Generated by immunoSEQ multiplex PCR, the TCRdb table keeps only in-frame clones and is missing some. This table has 90,000 to 100,000 clones, more than 70% appearing once. The V and J ends lost 5 bases and 11 bases, in that order; junction bases with no gene match: 9. Germline V CDR1 and CDR2: LNHDA, SQIVND (reference sequence). This CDR3 has 13 amino acids. The genes are TRBV19 and TRBJ2-3; 8 bases align to TRBD1. The material sequenced was PBMCs. The TCR originated in a man aged 18 to 35 in good health and CMV-seronegative. The CDR3 DNA sequence: TGTGCCAGTAGTCCAATGGGGACAGGATGGCAGTATTTT. This gives the protein CASSPMGTGWQYF.